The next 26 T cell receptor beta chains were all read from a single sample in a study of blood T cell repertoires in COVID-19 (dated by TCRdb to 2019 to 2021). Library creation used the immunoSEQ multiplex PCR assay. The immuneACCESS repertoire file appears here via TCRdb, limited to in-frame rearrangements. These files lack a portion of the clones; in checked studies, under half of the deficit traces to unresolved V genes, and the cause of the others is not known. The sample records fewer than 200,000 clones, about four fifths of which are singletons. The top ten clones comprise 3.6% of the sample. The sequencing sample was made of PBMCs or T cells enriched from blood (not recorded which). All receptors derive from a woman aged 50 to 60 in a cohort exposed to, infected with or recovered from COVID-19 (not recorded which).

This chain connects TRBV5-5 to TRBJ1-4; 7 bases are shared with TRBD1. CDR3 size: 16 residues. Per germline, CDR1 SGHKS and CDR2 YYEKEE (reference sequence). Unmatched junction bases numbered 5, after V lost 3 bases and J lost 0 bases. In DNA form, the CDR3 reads TGTGCCAGCAGCTGGACAGGCCACGCAACTAATGAAAAACTGTTTTTT. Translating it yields CASSWTGHATNEKLFF.

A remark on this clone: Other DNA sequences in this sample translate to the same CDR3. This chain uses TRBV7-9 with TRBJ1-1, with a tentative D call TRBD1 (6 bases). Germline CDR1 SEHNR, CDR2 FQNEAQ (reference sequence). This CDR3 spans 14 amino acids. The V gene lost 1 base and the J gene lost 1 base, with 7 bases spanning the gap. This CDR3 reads CASSLGTANTEAFF. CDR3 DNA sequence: TGTGCCAGCAGCTTAGGGACAGCGAACACTGAAGCTTTCTTT.

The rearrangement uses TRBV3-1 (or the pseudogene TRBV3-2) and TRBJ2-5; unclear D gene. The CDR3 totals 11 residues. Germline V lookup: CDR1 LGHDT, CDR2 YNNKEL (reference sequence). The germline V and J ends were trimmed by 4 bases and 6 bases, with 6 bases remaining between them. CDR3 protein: CASSRAQTQYF. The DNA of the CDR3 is TGTGCCAGCAGCCGGGCCCAGACCCAGTACTTC.

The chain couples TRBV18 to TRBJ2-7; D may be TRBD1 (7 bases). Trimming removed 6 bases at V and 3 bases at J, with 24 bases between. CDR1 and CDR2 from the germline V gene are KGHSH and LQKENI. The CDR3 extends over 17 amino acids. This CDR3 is CASSSRGPQGGLYEQYF. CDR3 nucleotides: TGTGCCAGCTCCTCCCGGGGACCTCAGGGGGGACTCTACGAGCAGTACTTC.

Written as DNA, the CDR3 is TGTGCCAGCAGCTTAGTGTCCGGGGAGGAGACCCAGTACTTC. Translated: CASSLVSGEETQYF. J is TRBJ2-5 and V is TRBV7-8; D possibly corresponds to TRBD2 (5 bases). V was trimmed by 1 base and J by 5 bases, leaving 11 bases between them. CDR3 length: 14 residues. Germline CDR1 SGHVS, CDR2 FQNEAQ.

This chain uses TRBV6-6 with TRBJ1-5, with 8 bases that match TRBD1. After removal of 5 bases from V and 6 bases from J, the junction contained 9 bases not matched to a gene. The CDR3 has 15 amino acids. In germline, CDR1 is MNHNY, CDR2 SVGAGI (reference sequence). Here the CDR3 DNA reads TGTGCCAGCAGTCCGACAGGGGCCGGGGGTCAGCCCCAGCATTTT. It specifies CASSPTGAGGQPQHF.

CDR3 sequence (DNA): TGTGCCAGCAGCTTGGTATTAAGCGGGAACCTGGAGACCCAGTACTTC. It codes for CASSLVLSGNLETQYF. This chain uses TRBV5-6 with TRBJ2-5; 7 bases match TRBD2. V shed 0 bases, J shed 5 bases, and the junction held 10 bases outside the gene matches. This CDR3 comprises 16 residues. The germline gives CDR1 SGHDT, CDR2 YYEEEE.

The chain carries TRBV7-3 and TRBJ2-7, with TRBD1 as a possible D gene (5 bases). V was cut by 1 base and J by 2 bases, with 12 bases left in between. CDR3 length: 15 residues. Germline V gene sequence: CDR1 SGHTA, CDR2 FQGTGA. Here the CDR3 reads CASSLSSQGPYEQYF. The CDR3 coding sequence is TGTGCCAGCAGCTTAAGCAGTCAGGGCCCCTACGAGCAGTACTTC.

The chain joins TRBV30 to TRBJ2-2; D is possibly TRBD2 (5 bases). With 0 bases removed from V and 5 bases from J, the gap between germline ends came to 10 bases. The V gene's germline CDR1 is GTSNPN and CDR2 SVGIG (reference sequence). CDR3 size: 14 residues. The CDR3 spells CAWSVLELTGELFF. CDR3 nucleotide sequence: TGTGCCTGGAGTGTACTAGAACTGACCGGGGAGCTGTTTTTT.

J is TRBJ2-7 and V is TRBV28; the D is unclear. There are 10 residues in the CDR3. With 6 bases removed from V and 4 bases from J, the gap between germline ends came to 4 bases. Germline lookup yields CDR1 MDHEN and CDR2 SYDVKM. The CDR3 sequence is CASSRYEQYF. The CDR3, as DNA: TGTGCCAGCAGCCGGTACGAGCAGTACTTC. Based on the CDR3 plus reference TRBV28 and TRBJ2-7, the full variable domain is DVKVTQSSRYLVKRTGEKVFLECVQDMDHENMFWYRQDPGLGLRLIYFSYDVKMKEKGDIPEGYSVSREKKERFSLILESASTNQTSMYLCASSRYEQYFGPGTRLTVT.

The CDR3 sequence is CARKREGLSHEQYF. The CDR3 DNA reads TGCGCCAGAAAGCGGGAGGGCCTTTCGCACGAGCAGTACTTC. The rearrangement uses TRBV5-1 and TRBJ2-7, with 10 bases identical to TRBD2. V lost 8 bases to trimming and J lost 5 bases; unmatched junction nucleotides: 10. Looked up from germline, CDR1 is SGHRS and CDR2 is YFSETQ. The CDR3 is 14 residues long.

Here the CDR3 reads CASSVTGTGYNEQFF. In nucleotides, the CDR3 is TGTGCCAGTAGTGTAACCGGGACTGGTTACAATGAGCAGTTCTTC. V and J are TRBV19 and TRBJ2-1; D may be TRBD2 (6 bases). Trimming stripped 5 bases from V and 4 bases from J, with 15 bases between. The CDR3 loop spans 15 amino acids. The germline gives CDR1 LNHDA, CDR2 SQIVND (reference sequence).

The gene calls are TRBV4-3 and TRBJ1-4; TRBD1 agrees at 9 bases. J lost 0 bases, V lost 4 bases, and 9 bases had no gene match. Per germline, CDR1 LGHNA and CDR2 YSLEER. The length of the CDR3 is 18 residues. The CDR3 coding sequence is TGCGCCAGCAGCCCCGCATGGACAGGGGATGCAACTAATGAAAAACTGTTTTTT. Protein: CASSPAWTGDATNEKLFF.

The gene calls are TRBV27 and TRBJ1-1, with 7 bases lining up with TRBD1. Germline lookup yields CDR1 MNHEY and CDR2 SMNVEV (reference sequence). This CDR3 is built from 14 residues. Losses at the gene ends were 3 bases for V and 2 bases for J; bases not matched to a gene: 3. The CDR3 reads CASSFRQGNTEAFF. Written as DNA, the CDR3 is TGTGCCAGCAGTTTTAGACAGGGAAACACTGAAGCTTTCTTT.

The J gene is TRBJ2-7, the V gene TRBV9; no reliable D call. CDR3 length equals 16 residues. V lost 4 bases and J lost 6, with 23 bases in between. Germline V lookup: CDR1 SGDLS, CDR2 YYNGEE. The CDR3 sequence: CASSPSGLAASSEQYF. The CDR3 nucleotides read TGTGCCAGCAGCCCCTCCGGTCTTGCGGCTTCAAGCGAGCAGTACTTC.

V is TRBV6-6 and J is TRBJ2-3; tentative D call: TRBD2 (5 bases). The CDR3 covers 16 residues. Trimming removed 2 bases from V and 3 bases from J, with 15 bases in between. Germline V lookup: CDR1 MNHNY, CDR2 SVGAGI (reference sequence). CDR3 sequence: CASSYGYDGNTDTQYF. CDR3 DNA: TGTGCCAGCAGTTACGGTTACGACGGGAATACAGATACGCAGTATTTT.

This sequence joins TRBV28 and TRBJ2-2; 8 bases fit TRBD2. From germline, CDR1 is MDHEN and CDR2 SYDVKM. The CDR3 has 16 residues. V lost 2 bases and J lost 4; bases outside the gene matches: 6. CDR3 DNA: TGTGCCAGCAGTTTAGGCGGGGGGTTTATCACCGGGGAGCTGTTTTTT. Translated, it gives CASSLGGGFITGELFF.

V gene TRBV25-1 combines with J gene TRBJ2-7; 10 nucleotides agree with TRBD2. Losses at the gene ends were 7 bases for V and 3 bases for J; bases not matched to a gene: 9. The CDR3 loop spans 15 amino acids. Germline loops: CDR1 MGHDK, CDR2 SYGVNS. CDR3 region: CASMPTSGYLYEQYF. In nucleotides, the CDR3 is TGTGCCAGCATGCCGACTAGCGGGTATCTCTACGAGCAGTACTTC.

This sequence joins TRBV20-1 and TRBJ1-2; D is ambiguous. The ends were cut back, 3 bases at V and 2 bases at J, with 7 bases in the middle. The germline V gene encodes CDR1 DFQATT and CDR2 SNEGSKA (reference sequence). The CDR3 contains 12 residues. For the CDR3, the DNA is TGCAGTGCTAGTACGGGGAACTATGGCTACACCTTC. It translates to CSASTGNYGYTF.

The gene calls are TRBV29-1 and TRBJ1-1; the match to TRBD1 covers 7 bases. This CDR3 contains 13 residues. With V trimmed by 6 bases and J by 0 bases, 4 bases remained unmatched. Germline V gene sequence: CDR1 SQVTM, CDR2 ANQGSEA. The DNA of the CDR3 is TGCAGCGTCTTCGGGACAGTGAACACTGAAGCTTTCTTT. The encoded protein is CSVFGTVNTEAFF.

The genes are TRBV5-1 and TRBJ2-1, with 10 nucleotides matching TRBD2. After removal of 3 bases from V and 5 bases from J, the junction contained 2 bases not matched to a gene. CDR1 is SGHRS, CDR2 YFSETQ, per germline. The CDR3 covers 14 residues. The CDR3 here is CASSSTSGDNEQFF. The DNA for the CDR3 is TGCGCCAGCAGCTCCACTAGCGGGGACAATGAGCAGTTCTTC.

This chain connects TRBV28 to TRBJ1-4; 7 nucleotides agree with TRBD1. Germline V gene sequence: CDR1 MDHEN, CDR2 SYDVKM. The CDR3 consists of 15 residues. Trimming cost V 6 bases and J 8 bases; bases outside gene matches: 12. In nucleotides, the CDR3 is TGTGCCAGCAGCCCGCCGACAGGGCGGAACGAAAAACTGTTTTTT. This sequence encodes CASSPPTGRNEKLFF.

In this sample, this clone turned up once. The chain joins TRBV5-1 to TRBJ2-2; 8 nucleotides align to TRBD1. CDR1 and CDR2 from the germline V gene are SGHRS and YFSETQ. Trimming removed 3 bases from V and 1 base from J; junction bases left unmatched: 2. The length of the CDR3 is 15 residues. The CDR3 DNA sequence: TGCGCCAGCAGCTACGACAGGGGGAACACCGGGGAGCTGTTTTTT. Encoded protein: CASSYDRGNTGELFF.

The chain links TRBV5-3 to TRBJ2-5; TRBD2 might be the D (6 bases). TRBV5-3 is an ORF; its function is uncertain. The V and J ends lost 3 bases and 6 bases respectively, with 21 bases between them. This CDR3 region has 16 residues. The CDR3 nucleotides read TGTGCCAGAAGCTCCTATGGGCGGCGCCGGGGGAAGACCCAGTACTTC. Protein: CARSSYGRRRGKTQYF.

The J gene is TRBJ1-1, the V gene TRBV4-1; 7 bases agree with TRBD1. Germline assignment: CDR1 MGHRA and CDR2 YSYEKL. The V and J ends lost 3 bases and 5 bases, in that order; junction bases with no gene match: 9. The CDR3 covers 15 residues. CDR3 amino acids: CASSQANRGWTEAFF. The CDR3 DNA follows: TGCGCCAGCAGCCAGGCAAACAGGGGATGGACTGAAGCTTTCTTT.

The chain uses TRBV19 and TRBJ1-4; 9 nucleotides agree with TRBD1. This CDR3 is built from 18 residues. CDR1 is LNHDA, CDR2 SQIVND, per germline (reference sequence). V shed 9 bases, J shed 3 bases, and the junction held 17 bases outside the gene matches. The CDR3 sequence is CARPRGRDRVRPNEKLFF. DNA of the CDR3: TGTGCCAGACCCCGAGGCCGGGACAGGGTTCGCCCTAATGAAAAACTGTTTTTT.